This T cell receptor beta chain was documented in a study of CD8 T cells in ankylosing spondylitis. Broader study findings: Blood from ankylosing spondylitis patients appeared to carry a characteristic roughly 8-variant TCR beta motif.

The CDR3 runs to 14 residues. The germline V gene encodes CDR1 MRHNA and CDR2 SNTAGT. Trimming took off 5 bases at V and 2 bases at J, with 11 bases between the two ends. Making the TCR beta libraries involved quantitative 5'-RACE with molecular barcodes. TCRdb analysed the 5' RACE reads with MiXCR anew, one entry per CDR3 protein. The sample consists of 700,000 to 1,000,000 distinct CDR3 sequences, over 9.5% of them appearing once. This clonotype was picked up a small number of times. Its target is unknown. Sequencing was carried out using blood, either unsorted or a sorted T cell fraction (not recorded which). The receptor's source is a male donor with ankylosing spondylitis. This chain uses TRBV6-4 with TRBJ2-3; the D call may be TRBD1 or TRBD2 (6 bases each). CDR3 sequence (DNA): TGTGCCAGCAGTCCGGGGGCAGACACAGATACGCAGTATTTT. Protein sequence: CASSPGADTDTQYF.